The TCR beta chain described here comes from a study of cytotoxic CD8 clonotypes in ibrutinib-treated CLL. For the study at large: Outcomes included 24 partial and 2 complete responses; after median roughly 70 months, roughly 15 stayed remitted and some 12 progressed. Notes on the study in general: Public clonotypes were rare and shrank or held steady on treatment. At the start, clonality exceeded age-matched healthy donors and followed circulating CD8+ T-cell counts.

V was trimmed by 2 bases and J by 0 bases, leaving 9 bases between them. Looked up from germline, CDR1 is SGHRS and CDR2 is YFSETQ. The CDR3 consists of 15 residues. As concerns this clone: Its antigen is unidentified.

Repertoires were generated with immunoSEQ multiplex PCR, while TCRdb's copy carries only in-frame clones and drops some. The profile covers approximately 280,000 clones, with less than 85% appearing a single time and around 5.1% taken by the ten largest. The J gene is TRBJ2-1, the V gene TRBV5-1; D is uncertain. The source is a human donor with chronic lymphocytic leukemia. The specimen was PBMCs, collected at disease progression, from a patient treated with ibrutinib. The CDR3, as DNA: TGCGCCAGCAGCTTCACCCGAACCTCCTACAATGAGCAGTTCTTC. Amino acids: CASSFTRTSYNEQFF.